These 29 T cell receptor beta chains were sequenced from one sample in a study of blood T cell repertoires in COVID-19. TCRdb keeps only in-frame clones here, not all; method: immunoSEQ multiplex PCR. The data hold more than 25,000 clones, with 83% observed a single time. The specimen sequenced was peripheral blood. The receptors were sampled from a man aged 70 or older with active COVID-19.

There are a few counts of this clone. The CDR3 loop is CASSPYRDRVLPGEQFF. CDR3 in DNA: TGTGCCAGCAGCCCGTACCGGGACAGGGTGCTCCCTGGTGAGCAGTTCTTC. The chain combines TRBV11-2 with TRBJ2-1; the match to TRBD1 covers 9 bases. The length of the CDR3 is 17 residues. CDR1 is SGHAT and CDR2 is FQNNGV in the germline V gene. Losses at the gene ends were 5 bases for V and 9 bases for J; bases not matched to a gene: 17.

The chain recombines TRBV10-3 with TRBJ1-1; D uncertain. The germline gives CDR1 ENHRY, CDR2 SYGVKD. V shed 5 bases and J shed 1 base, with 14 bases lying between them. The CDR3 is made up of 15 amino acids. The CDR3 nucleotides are TGTGCCATCAGTCGGGAAGGTACAAAGAACACTGAAGCTTTCTTT. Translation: CAISREGTKNTEAFF.

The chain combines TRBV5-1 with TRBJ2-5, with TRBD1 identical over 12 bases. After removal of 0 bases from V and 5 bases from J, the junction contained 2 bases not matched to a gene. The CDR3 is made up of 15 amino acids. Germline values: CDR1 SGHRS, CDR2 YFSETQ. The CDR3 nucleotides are TGCGCCAGCAGCTTGGCCGGGACAGGGGGCGAGACCCAGTACTTC. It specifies CASSLAGTGGETQYF. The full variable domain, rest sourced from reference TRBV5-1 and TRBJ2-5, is KAGVTQTPRYLIKTRGQQVTLSCSPISGHRSVSWYQQTPGQGLQFLFEYFSETQRNKGNFPGRFSGRQFSNSRSEMNVSTLELGDSALYLCASSLAGTGGETQYFGPGTRLLVL.

CDR3 protein: CASSLTGGGRDTQYF. CDR3 sequence (DNA): TGTGCCAGCAGCTTAACTGGCGGGGGCAGAGATACGCAGTATTTT. This sequence joins TRBV7-3 and TRBJ2-3, with a weak D call TRBD2 (7 bases). The V gene's germline CDR1 is SGHTA and CDR2 FQGTGA. The CDR3 runs 15 residues. V was cut by 0 bases and J by 5 bases, with 12 bases left in between.

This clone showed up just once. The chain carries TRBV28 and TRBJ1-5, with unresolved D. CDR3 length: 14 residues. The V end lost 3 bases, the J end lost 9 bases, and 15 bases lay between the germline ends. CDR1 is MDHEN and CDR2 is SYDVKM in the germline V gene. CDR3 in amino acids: CASSFSGRVVPQHF. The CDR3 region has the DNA TGTGCCAGCAGTTTTTCTGGGCGGGTCGTGCCCCAGCATTTT. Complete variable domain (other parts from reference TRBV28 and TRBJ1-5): DVKVTQSSRYLVKRTGEKVFLECVQDMDHENMFWYRQDPGLGLRLIYFSYDVKMKEKGDIPEGYSVSREKKERFSLILESASTNQTSMYLCASSFSGRVVPQHFGDGTRLSIL.

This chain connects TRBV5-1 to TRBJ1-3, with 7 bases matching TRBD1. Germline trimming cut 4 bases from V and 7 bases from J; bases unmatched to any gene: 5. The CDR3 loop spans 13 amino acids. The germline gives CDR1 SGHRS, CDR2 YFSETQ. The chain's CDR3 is CASSPEGANTIYF. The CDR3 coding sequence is TGCGCCAGCAGCCCCGAGGGGGCGAACACCATATATTTT.

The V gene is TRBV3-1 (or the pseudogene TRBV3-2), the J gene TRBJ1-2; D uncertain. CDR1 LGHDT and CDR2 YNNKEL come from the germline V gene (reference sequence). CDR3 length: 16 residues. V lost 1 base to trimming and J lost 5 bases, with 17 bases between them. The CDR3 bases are TGTGCCAGCAGCCAAGGGGAGGCGTCCGGCCTGTATGGCTACACCTTC. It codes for CASSQGEASGLYGYTF.

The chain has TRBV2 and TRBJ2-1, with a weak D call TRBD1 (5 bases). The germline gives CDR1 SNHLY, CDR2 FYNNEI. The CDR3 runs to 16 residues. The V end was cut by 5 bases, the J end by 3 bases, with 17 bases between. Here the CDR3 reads CASSWPRGSGYNEQFF. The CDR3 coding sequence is TGTGCCAGCAGTTGGCCTAGGGGCTCCGGCTACAATGAGCAGTTCTTC.

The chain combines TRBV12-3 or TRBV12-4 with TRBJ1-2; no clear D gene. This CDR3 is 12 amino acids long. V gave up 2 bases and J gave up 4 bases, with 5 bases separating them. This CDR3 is CASSLYSYGYTF. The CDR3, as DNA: TGTGCCAGCAGTTTATACAGCTATGGCTACACCTTC.

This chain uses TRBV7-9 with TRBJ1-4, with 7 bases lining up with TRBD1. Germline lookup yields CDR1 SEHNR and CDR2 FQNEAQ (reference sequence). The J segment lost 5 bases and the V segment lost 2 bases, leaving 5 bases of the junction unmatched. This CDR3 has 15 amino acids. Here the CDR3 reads CASSLTQGKNEKLFF. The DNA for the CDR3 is TGTGCCAGCAGCTTAACACAGGGGAAAAATGAAAAACTGTTTTTT.

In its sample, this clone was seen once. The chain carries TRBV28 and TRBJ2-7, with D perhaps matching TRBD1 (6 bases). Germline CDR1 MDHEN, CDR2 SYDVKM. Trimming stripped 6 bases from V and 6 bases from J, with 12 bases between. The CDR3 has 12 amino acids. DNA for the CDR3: TGTGCCAGCAGGAACACAGGGTTCGAGCAGTACTTC. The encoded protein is CASRNTGFEQYF.

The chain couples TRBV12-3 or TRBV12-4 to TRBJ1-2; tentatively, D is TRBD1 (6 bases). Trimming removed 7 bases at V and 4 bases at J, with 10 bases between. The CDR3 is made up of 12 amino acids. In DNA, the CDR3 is TGTGCCAGCAATGGCAGGGGCTATGGCTACACCTTC. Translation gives CASNGRGYGYTF.

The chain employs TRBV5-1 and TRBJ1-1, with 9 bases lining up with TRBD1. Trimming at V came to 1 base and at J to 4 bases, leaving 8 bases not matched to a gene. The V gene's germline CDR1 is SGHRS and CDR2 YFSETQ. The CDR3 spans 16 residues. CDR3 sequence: CASSLMGQGEGTEAFF. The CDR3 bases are TGCGCCAGCAGCTTGATGGGACAGGGTGAAGGCACTGAAGCTTTCTTT.

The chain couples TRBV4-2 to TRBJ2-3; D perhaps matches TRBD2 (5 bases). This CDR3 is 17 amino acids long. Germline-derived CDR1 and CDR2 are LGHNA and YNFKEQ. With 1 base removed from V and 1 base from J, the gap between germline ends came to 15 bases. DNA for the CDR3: TGTGCCAGCAGCCAAGGAGGGCCAGGTCGGGGCACAGATACGCAGTATTTT. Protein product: CASSQGGPGRGTDTQYF.

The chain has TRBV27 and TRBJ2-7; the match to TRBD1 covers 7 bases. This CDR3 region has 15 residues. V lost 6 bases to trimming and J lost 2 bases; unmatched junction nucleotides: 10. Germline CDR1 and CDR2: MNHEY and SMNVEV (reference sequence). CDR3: CASREAGGNPYEQYF. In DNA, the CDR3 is TGTGCCAGCAGGGAAGCAGGGGGTAATCCCTACGAGCAGTACTTC.

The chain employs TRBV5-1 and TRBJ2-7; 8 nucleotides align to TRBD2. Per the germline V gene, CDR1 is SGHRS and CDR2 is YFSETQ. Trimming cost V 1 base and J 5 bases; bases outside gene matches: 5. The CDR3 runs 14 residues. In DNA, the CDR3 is TGCGCCAGCAGCTTGCCAGCGGGAGCCCACGAGCAGTACTTC. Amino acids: CASSLPAGAHEQYF.

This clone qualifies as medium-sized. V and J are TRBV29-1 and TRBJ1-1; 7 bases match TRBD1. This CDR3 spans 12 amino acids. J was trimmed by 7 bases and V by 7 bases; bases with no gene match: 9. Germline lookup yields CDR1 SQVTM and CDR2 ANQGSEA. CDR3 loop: CSGSTGAHEAFF. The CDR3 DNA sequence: TGCAGCGGATCAACAGGGGCCCATGAAGCTTTCTTT. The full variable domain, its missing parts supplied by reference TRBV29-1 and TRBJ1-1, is SAVISQKPSRDICQRGTSLTIQCQVDSQVTMMFWYRQQPGQSLTLIATANQGSEATYESGFVIDKFPISRPNLTFSTLTVSNMSPEDSSIYLCSGSTGAHEAFFGQGTRLTVV.

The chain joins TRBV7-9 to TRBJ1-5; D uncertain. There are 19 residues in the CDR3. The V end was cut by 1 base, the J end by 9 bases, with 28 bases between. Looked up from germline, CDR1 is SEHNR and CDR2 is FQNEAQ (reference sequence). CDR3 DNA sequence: TGTGCCAGCAGCTTAGGACCCCATCCGGGCGTTACCGGGGTAGCGCCCCAGCATTTT. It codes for CASSLGPHPGVTGVAPQHF. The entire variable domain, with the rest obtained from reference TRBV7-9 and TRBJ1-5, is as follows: DTGVSQNPRHKITKRGQNVTFRCDPISEHNRLYWYRQTLGQGPEFLTYFQNEAQLEKSRLLSDRFSAERPKGSFSTLEIQRTEQGDSAMYLCASSLGPHPGVTGVAPQHFGDGTRLSIL.

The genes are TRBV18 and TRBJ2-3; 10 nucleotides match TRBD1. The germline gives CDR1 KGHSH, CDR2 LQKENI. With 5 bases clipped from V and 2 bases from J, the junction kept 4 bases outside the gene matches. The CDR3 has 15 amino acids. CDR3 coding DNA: TGTGCCAGCTCAAGCGACAGGGGGCCCACAGATACGCAGTATTTT. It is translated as CASSSDRGPTDTQYF.

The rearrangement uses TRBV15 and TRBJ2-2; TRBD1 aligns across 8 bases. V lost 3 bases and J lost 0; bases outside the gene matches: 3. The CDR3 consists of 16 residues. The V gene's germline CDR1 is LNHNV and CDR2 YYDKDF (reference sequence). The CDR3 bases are TGTGCCACCAGCAGGCAGACAGGGGCGAACACCGGGGAGCTGTTTTTT. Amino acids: CATSRQTGANTGELFF. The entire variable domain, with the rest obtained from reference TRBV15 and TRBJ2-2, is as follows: DAMVIQNPRYQVTQFGKPVTLSCSQTLNHNVMYWYQQKSSQAPKLLFHYYDKDFNNEADTPDNFQSRRPNTSFCFLDIRSPGLGDTAMYLCATSRQTGANTGELFFGEGSRLTVL.

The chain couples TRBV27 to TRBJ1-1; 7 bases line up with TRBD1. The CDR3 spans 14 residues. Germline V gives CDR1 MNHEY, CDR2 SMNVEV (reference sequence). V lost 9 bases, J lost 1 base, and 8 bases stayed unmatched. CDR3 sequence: CARATGVSNTEAFF. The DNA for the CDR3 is TGTGCCAGGGCAACAGGGGTGTCGAACACTGAAGCTTTCTTT.

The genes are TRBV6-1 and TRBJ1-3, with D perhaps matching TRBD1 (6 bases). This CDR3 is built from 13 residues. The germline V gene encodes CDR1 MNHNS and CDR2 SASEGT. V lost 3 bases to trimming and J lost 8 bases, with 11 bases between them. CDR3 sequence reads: CASSEGRGDTIYF. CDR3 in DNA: TGTGCCAGCAGTGAGGGCAGGGGCGACACCATATATTTT.

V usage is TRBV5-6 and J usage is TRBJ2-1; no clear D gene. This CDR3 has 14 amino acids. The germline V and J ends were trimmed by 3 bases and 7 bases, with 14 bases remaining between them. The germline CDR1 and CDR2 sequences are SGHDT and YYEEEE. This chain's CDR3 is CASSSGVRRNEQFF. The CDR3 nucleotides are TGTGCCAGCAGCTCCGGCGTTCGGCGGAATGAGCAGTTCTTC.

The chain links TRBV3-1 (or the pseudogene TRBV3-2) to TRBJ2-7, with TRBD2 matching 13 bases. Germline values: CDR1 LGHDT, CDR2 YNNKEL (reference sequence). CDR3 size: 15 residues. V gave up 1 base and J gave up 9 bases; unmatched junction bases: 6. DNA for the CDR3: TGTGCCAGCAGCCAAGGACTAGCGGGAGGTCCCCGGCAGTACTTC. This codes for CASSQGLAGGPRQYF.

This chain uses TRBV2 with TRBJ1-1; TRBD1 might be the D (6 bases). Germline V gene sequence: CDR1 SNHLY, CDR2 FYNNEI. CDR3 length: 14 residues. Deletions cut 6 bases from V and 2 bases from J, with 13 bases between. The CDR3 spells CASSSQGHNTEAFF. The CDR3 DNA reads TGTGCCAGCAGCAGTCAGGGGCATAACACTGAAGCTTTCTTT.

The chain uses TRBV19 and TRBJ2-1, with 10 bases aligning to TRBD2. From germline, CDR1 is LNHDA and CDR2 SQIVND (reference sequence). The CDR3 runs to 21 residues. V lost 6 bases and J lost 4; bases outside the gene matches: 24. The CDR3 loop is CASSRHLGGPSGSNQYNEQFF. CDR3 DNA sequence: TGTGCCAGTAGCCGTCATCTGGGGGGTCCTAGCGGGAGTAACCAGTACAATGAGCAGTTCTTC.

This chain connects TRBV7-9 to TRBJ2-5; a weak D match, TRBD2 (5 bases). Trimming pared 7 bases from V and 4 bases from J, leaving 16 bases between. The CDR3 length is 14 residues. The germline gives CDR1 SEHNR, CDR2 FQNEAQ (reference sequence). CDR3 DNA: TGTGCCAGCACCGGGAACGGTGGACTAGAGACCCAGTACTTC. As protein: CASTGNGGLETQYF.

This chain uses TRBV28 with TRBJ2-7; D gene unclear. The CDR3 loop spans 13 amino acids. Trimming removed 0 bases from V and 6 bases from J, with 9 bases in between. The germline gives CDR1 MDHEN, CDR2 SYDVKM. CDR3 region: CASSLWQVSEQYF. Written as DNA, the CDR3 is TGTGCCAGCAGTTTATGGCAGGTGAGCGAGCAGTACTTC.

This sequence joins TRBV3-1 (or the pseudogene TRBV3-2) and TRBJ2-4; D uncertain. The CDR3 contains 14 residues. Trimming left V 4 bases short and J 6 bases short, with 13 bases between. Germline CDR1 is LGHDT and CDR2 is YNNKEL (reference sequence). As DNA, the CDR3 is TGTGCCAGCAGCCCTCGAGGAGTAAGAAACATTCAGTACTTC. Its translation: CASSPRGVRNIQYF.